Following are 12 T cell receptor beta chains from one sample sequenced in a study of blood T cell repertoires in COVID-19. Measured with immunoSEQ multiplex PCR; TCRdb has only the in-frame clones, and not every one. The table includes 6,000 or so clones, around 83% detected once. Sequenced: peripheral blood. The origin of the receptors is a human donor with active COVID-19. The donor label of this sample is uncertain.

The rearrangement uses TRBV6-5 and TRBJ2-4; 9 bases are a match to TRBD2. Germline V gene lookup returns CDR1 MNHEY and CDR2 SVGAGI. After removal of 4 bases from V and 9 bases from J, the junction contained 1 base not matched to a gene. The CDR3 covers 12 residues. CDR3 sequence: CASSSTSGIQYF. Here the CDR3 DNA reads TGTGCCAGCAGTTCGACTAGCGGCATTCAGTACTTC.

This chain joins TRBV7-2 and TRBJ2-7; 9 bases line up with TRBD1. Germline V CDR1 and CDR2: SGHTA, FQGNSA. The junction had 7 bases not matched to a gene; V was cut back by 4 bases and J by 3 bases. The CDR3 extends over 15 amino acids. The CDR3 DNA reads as TGTGCCAGCAGCTCCTACGTGGGACAGGGCTACGAGCAGTACTTC. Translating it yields CASSSYVGQGYEQYF.

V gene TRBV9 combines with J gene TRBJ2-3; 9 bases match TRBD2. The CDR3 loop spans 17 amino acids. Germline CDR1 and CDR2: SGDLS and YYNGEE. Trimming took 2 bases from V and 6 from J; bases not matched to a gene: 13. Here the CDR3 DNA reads TGTGCCAGCAGCGTGGGCGCGAATAGCGGGAGTTGGGATACGCAGTATTTT. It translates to CASSVGANSGSWDTQYF.

The CDR3 spells CASSLGANTDTQYF. The CDR3 nucleotides read TGCGCCAGCAGCTTGGGGGCCAACACAGATACGCAGTATTTT. The chain recombines TRBV5-1 with TRBJ2-3; D gene unclear. Trimming removed 0 bases at V and 2 bases at J, with 7 bases between. Germline CDR1 is SGHRS and CDR2 is YFSETQ. This CDR3 spans 14 amino acids.

In nucleotides, the CDR3 is TGTGCCAGCAGTCGTGACAGGGTCGGCAATCAGCCCCAGCATTTT. It codes for CASSRDRVGNQPQHF. This chain connects TRBV28 to TRBJ1-5, with 7 bases aligning to TRBD1. This CDR3 comprises 15 residues. Germline lookup yields CDR1 MDHEN and CDR2 SYDVKM. The ends lost 5 bases at V and 2 bases at J; junction bases unmatched: 6.

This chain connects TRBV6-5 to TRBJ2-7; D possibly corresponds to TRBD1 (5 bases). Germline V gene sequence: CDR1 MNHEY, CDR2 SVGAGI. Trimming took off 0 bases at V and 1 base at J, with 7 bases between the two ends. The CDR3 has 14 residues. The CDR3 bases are TGTGCCAGCAGTTACTCGCAGGGTTCCTACGAGCAGTACTTC. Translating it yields CASSYSQGSYEQYF.

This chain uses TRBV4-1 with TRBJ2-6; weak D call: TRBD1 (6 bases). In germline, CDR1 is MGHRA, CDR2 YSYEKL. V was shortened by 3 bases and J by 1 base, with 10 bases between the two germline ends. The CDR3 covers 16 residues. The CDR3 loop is CASSQATGSGANVLTF. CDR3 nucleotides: TGCGCCAGCAGCCAGGCAACAGGGTCTGGGGCCAACGTCCTGACTTTC.

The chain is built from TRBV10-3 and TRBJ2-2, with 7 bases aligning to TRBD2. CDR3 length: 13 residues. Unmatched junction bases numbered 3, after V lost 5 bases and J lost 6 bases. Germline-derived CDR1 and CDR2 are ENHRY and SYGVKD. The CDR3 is CAISRGSAGELFF. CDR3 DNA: TGTGCCATCAGTCGCGGGAGCGCCGGGGAGCTGTTTTTT.

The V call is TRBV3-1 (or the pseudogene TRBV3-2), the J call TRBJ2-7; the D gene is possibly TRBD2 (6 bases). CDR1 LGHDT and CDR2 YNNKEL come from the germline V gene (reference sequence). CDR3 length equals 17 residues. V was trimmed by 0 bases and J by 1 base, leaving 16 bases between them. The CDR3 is CASSQDQTAGRSYEQYF. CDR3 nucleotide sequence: TGTGCCAGCAGCCAAGATCAGACGGCGGGGAGGTCCTACGAGCAGTACTTC.

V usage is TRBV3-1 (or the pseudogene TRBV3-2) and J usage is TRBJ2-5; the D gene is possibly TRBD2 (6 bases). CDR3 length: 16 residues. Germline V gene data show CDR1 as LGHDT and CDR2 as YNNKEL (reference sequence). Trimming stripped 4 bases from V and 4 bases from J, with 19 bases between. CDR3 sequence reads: CASSPRRGSLGETQYF. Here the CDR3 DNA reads TGTGCCAGCAGCCCCCGGAGGGGTAGTCTTGGAGAGACCCAGTACTTC.

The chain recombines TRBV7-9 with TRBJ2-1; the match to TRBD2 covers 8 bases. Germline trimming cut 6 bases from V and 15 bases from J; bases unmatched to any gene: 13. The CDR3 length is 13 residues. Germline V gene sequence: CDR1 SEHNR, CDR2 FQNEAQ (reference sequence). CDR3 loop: CASRFGTGGPWFF. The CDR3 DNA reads TGTGCCAGCAGGTTTGGGACGGGGGGGCCTTGGTTCTTC.

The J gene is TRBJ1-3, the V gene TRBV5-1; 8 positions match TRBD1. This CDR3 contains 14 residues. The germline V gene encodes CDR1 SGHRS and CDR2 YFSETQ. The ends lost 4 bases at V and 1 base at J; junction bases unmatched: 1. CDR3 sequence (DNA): TGCGCCAGCAGCAGGGACAGGTCTGGAAACACCATATATTTT. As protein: CASSRDRSGNTIYF.